These T cell receptor beta chains were read from a single sample in a study of blood T cell repertoires in COVID-19. The repertoire was sequenced with immunoSEQ multiplex PCR; TCRdb's copy has only in-frame clones and lacks some. This sample has fewer than 600,000 clones, with approximately 92% found just once. The material sequenced was peripheral blood. The receptors originated from a man between 18 and 29 years old with COVID-19, enrolled during active disease. CDR3s include the opening cysteine and the closing phenylalanine or tryptophan. Each record gives: D gene, J gene, V gene, clone size, CDR3 DNA, CDR3 protein. A D gene is named only where the DNA matches it firmly. Clone sizes are given selectively: once, few, many, or a class where the clone is expanded.

d_gene: NA; j_gene: TRBJ2-7; v_gene: TRBV9; abundance: NA; CDR3nt: TGTGCCAGCAGCGTAGAGCCTAGCTCTGGCTACGAGCAGTACTTC; CDR3aa: CASSVEPSSGYEQYF
d_gene: TRBD2; j_gene: TRBJ2-7; v_gene: TRBV5-1; abundance: NA; CDR3nt: TGCGCCAGCAGCACTGGGACTAGCGGGAGCGGGTACGAGCAGTACTTC; CDR3aa: CASSTGTSGSGYEQYF
d_gene: NA; j_gene: TRBJ2-7; v_gene: TRBV5-5; abundance: NA; CDR3nt: TGTGCCAGCAGCTTGGGGCAGCGCGCCTACGAGCAGTACTTC; CDR3aa: CASSLGQRAYEQYF
d_gene: NA; j_gene: TRBJ2-1; v_gene: TRBV25-1; abundance: NA; CDR3nt: TGTGCCAGCAGTCTGCGGCAGAACAATGAGCAGTTCTTC; CDR3aa: CASSLRQNNEQFF
d_gene: TRBD2; j_gene: TRBJ2-1; v_gene: TRBV27; abundance: NA; CDR3nt: TGTGCCAGCAGCAGACAGCGGGGGGGGACCAATGAGCAGTTCTTC; CDR3aa: CASSRQRGGTNEQFF
d_gene: NA; j_gene: TRBJ1-3; v_gene: TRBV2; abundance: NA; CDR3nt: TGTGCCAGCAGTGAAAGCCGGGAAGCGGGAAACACCATATATTTT; CDR3aa: CASSESREAGNTIYF
d_gene: TRBD1; j_gene: TRBJ2-4; v_gene: TRBV18; abundance: NA; CDR3nt: TGTGCCAGCTCACCCGGGACAGGGCAAAACATTCAGTACTTC; CDR3aa: CASSPGTGQNIQYF
d_gene: TRBD1; j_gene: TRBJ2-1; v_gene: TRBV11-1; abundance: NA; CDR3nt: TGTGCCAGCAGCTCAAAGGAGTTACAGGGGGGCAATGAGCAGTTCTTC; CDR3aa: CASSSKELQGGNEQFF
d_gene: NA; j_gene: TRBJ1-2; v_gene: TRBV10-2; abundance: NA; CDR3nt: TGCGCCAGCAGGAACCTAGAAACAAACTATGGCTACACCTTC; CDR3aa: CASRNLETNYGYTF
d_gene: TRBD2; j_gene: TRBJ2-5; v_gene: TRBV27; abundance: NA; CDR3nt: TGTGCCAGCAGTTCGAGCGGGGGGGTGAGAGAGACCCAGTACTTC; CDR3aa: CASSSSGGVRETQYF
d_gene: TRBD1; j_gene: TRBJ2-3; v_gene: TRBV2; abundance: NA; CDR3nt: TGTGCCAGCAGTGATTGGGACAGGCTCACAGATACGCAGTATTTT; CDR3aa: CASSDWDRLTDTQYF
d_gene: TRBD1; j_gene: TRBJ2-5; v_gene: TRBV2; abundance: NA; CDR3nt: TGTGCCAGCAGTGGGGACAGGGGGCGAGAGGAGACCCAGTACTTC; CDR3aa: CASSGDRGREETQYF
d_gene: NA; j_gene: TRBJ1-3; v_gene: TRBV19; abundance: NA; CDR3nt: TGTGCCAGTACCATCTACTCTGGAAACACCATATATTTT; CDR3aa: CASTIYSGNTIYF
d_gene: TRBD1; j_gene: TRBJ1-1; v_gene: TRBV4-2; abundance: once; CDR3nt: TGTGCCAGCAGCCCCCAACAGGGGGCATATAGCACTGAAGCTTTCTTT; CDR3aa: CASSPQQGAYSTEAFF
d_gene: TRBD2; j_gene: TRBJ2-3; v_gene: TRBV2; abundance: NA; CDR3nt: TGTGCCAGCAGTTCGGGACTAGCGGCAGATACGCAGTATTTT; CDR3aa: CASSSGLAADTQYF
d_gene: NA; j_gene: TRBJ1-1; v_gene: TRBV6-5; abundance: NA; CDR3nt: TGTGCCAACAGTTACTTCAGGGGCTCTGAAGCTTTCTTT; CDR3aa: CANSYFRGSEAFF
d_gene: TRBD2; j_gene: TRBJ2-3; v_gene: TRBV30; abundance: NA; CDR3nt: TGTGCCTGTTCACTAGCGGGCACAGATACGCAGTATTTT; CDR3aa: CACSLAGTDTQYF
d_gene: NA; j_gene: TRBJ2-1; v_gene: TRBV30; abundance: NA; CDR3nt: TGTGCCTGGACCCCTCGGACTACCCAAATCTTTAACAATGAGCAGTTCTTC; CDR3aa: CAWTPRTTQIFNNEQFF
d_gene: NA; j_gene: TRBJ1-4; v_gene: TRBV10-2; abundance: NA; CDR3nt: TGCGCCAGCGCCTATGGGGCGAATAATGAAAAACTGTTTTTT; CDR3aa: CASAYGANNEKLFF
d_gene: TRBD2; j_gene: TRBJ2-1; v_gene: TRBV11-2; abundance: many; CDR3nt: TGTGCCAGCAGCTTCTTGCGGGGGGGCCTCAATGAGCAGTTCTTC; CDR3aa: CASSFLRGGLNEQFF
d_gene: TRBD2; j_gene: TRBJ2-7; v_gene: TRBV11-2; abundance: NA; CDR3nt: TGTGCCAGCAGCTTAGATTTCCGGGGGGGGTACGAGCAGTACTTC; CDR3aa: CASSLDFRGGYEQYF
d_gene: NA; j_gene: TRBJ2-5; v_gene: TRBV5-1; abundance: NA; CDR3nt: TGCGCCAGCAGCTTGGCTGTAGCCCCCAGAGAGACCCAGTACTTC; CDR3aa: CASSLAVAPRETQYF
d_gene: TRBD2; j_gene: TRBJ2-7; v_gene: TRBV9; abundance: once; CDR3nt: TGTGCCAGCAGCGGACTAGCTAAAGAGCAGTACTTC; CDR3aa: CASSGLAKEQYF
d_gene: TRBD1; j_gene: TRBJ2-1; v_gene: TRBV7-3; abundance: NA; CDR3nt: TGTGCCAGCAGCTATTCAGGGGGTGAGCAGTTCTTC; CDR3aa: CASSYSGGEQFF
d_gene: NA; j_gene: TRBJ2-2; v_gene: TRBV6-5; abundance: NA; CDR3nt: TGTGCCAGCAGTTACTCAACAGGGCCCGGGGAGCTGTTTTTT; CDR3aa: CASSYSTGPGELFF
d_gene: TRBD1; j_gene: TRBJ2-2; v_gene: TRBV15; abundance: few; CDR3nt: TGTGCCACCAGCAGAGACAGGGACAGCAACACCGGGGAGCTGTTTTTT; CDR3aa: CATSRDRDSNTGELFF
d_gene: TRBD2; j_gene: TRBJ2-1; v_gene: TRBV10-3; abundance: NA; CDR3nt: TGTGCCATCAGTGAACGACTAGCGGGAGGCAGGTCCTACAATGAGCAGTTCTTC; CDR3aa: CAISERLAGGRSYNEQFF
d_gene: NA; j_gene: TRBJ1-5; v_gene: TRBV24-1; abundance: once; CDR3nt: TGTGCCACCAAGGATCCAGATCAGGCGAATCAGCCCCAGCATTTT; CDR3aa: CATKDPDQANQPQHF
d_gene: NA; j_gene: TRBJ2-7; v_gene: TRBV2; abundance: NA; CDR3nt: TGTGCCAGCAGGGACAGAGGATACGAGCAGTACTTC; CDR3aa: CASRDRGYEQYF
d_gene: NA; j_gene: TRBJ1-2; v_gene: TRBV29-1; abundance: NA; CDR3nt: TGCAGCGTTCGGGCCCCAGGGGCGGGCTATGGCTACACCTTC; CDR3aa: CSVRAPGAGYGYTF
d_gene: TRBD1; j_gene: TRBJ2-7; v_gene: TRBV5-1; abundance: NA; CDR3nt: TGCGCCAGCAGCTTGGGGCCGGACAGGTCTGCCTACGAGCAGTACTTC; CDR3aa: CASSLGPDRSAYEQYF
d_gene: TRBD2; j_gene: TRBJ2-3; v_gene: TRBV7-9; abundance: NA; CDR3nt: TGTGCCAGCAGCCCCGGACTAGCCTCCACAGATACGCAGTATTTT; CDR3aa: CASSPGLASTDTQYF
d_gene: NA; j_gene: TRBJ2-1; v_gene: TRBV2; abundance: NA; CDR3nt: TGTGCCAGCTGGTGGGGGGATTCTTCCTACAATGAGCAGTTCTTC; CDR3aa: CASWWGDSSYNEQFF
d_gene: NA; j_gene: TRBJ1-5; v_gene: TRBV11-2; abundance: NA; CDR3nt: TGTGCCAGCAGCTTAGACAGGGATCAGCCCCAGCATTTT; CDR3aa: CASSLDRDQPQHF
d_gene: TRBD2; j_gene: TRBJ2-2; v_gene: TRBV6-6; abundance: NA; CDR3nt: TGTGCCAGCAGTTACTCGCGGGGGGCCGGGGAGCTGTTTTTT; CDR3aa: CASSYSRGAGELFF
d_gene: NA; j_gene: TRBJ2-4; v_gene: TRBV10-3; abundance: NA; CDR3nt: TGTGCCATCAGTGCCGGGGATCAAGCCAAAAACATTCAGTACTTC; CDR3aa: CAISAGDQAKNIQYF
d_gene: TRBD1; j_gene: TRBJ1-6; v_gene: TRBV5-4; abundance: NA; CDR3nt: TGTGCCAGCAGCTCAACAACAGGGGGGGGTTCACCCCTCCACTTT; CDR3aa: CASSSTTGGGSPLHF
d_gene: TRBD2; j_gene: TRBJ2-1; v_gene: TRBV24-1; abundance: NA; CDR3nt: TGTGCCACCAGTGATTTTAGGACTAGCGGGAGGGATGAGCAGTTCTTC; CDR3aa: CATSDFRTSGRDEQFF